Detailed here is one T cell receptor (beta chain). Its specificity is not known. CDR3 length: 15 amino acids. J lost 9 bases, V lost 6 bases, and 11 bases had no gene match. Germline CDR1 reads DFQATT; CDR2 reads SNEGSKA (reference sequence). These data come from a study of blood T cells in healthy people across ages. Study results and caveats: Unknown CMV status may confound age-related changes in expanded clones.

The authors ran a second PCR of 7 to 11 cycles using a sample-barcoded 5' primer and a J-beta primer mix. In TCRdb, the 5' RACE reads were re-called with MiXCR into one record per CDR3 protein. The sample has about 800,000 distinct CDR3 sequences, roughly 60% seen once. Sequencing was performed on blood. This receptor was obtained from a man aged 25-45 years in good health. This chain uses TRBV20-1 with TRBJ2-1, with 13 bases identical to TRBD2. CDR3 sequence (DNA): TGCAGTGCAACAACCGGGACTAGCGGGAAAGGTGAGCAGTTCTTC. It specifies CSATTGTSGKGEQFF.